A selection of T cell receptor beta chains follows, all from one sample in a study of spatial heterogeneity in lung cancer. TCRdb redid the calling of the 5' RACE reads with MiXCR, one entry per CDR3 protein. The sample yields roughly 110,000 distinct CDR3 sequences, 11% seen once. The sequencing here drew on PBMCs, taken at follow-up. These receptors came from a female donor with early-stage non-small cell lung cancer. CDR3s include the opening cysteine and the closing phenylalanine or tryptophan. D genes are given only for firm matches. Clone size appears in some rows only: once, few, many, or a class for an expanded clone.

>TRBV30|-|TRBJ1-2|-
CAWTASNYGYTF
TGTGCCTGGACAGCTTCTAACTATGGCTACACCTTC
>TRBV9|-|TRBJ1-1|TRBD1
CASSPGQGVNTEAFF
TGTGCCAGCAGCCCTGGACAGGGAGTGAACACTGAAGCTTTCTTT
>TRBV27|-|TRBJ2-4|-
CASSARTEVLAKNIQYF
TGTGCCAGCAGTGCCCGGACAGAGGTACTAGCCAAAAACATTCAGTACTTC
>TRBV6-6|few|TRBJ2-3|-
CASSYGRKRTDTQYF
TGTGCCAGCAGTTACGGGCGAAAACGCACAGATACGCAGTATTTT
>TRBV29-1|-|TRBJ1-1|TRBD1
CSVAQGNWNTEAFF
TGCAGCGTGGCACAGGGGAATTGGAACACTGAAGCTTTCTTT
>TRBV14|-|TRBJ2-1|TRBD2
CASSPSGRSGNEQFF
TGTGCCAGCAGCCCCAGCGGGAGGTCAGGCAATGAGCAGTTCTTC
>TRBV7-9|many|TRBJ1-4|TRBD1
CASSFDRGGKLFF
TGTGCCAGCAGCTTCGACAGGGGGGGAAAACTGTTTTTT
>TRBV27|few|TRBJ1-4|-
CASSLSWKDEKLFF
TGTGCCAGCAGTTTATCTTGGAAGGATGAAAAACTGTTTTTT
>TRBV6-5|few|TRBJ2-5|TRBD1
CASSGQGRKTQYF
TGTGCCAGTAGTGGACAGGGGAGGAAGACCCAGTACTTC
>TRBV19|-|TRBJ2-4|TRBD2
CASSTSGDIQYF
TGTGCCAGTAGTACTAGCGGGGACATTCAGTACTTC
>TRBV11-2|few|TRBJ2-3|-
CASSPRRFGTDTQYF
TGTGCCAGCAGCCCCCGGAGGTTTGGTACAGATACGCAGTATTTT
>TRBV27|few|TRBJ1-1|-
CATQESVGVFAEAFF
TGTGCCACCCAAGAGTCTGTCGGGGTTTTTGCTGAAGCTTTCTTT
>TRBV2|-|TRBJ1-1|TRBD1
CASIRTGNYGAFF
TGTGCCAGCATCCGGACAGGGAATTATGGGGCTTTCTTT
>TRBV5-4|-|TRBJ2-1|-
CASSLQLGAGNEQFF
TGTGCCAGCAGCTTGCAGTTAGGCGCGGGCAATGAGCAGTTCTTC
>TRBV12-3/TRBV12-4|-|TRBJ2-5|-
CASSLFGRSQETQYF
TGTGCCAGCAGTTTATTTGGCAGGAGCCAAGAGACCCAGTACTTC
>TRBV7-2|few|TRBJ2-5|-
CASSLGASGETQYF
TGTGCCAGCAGCTTAGGGGCCTCCGGGGAGACCCAGTACTTC
>TRBV6-6|few|TRBJ2-3|-
CATRSNTDTQYF
TGTGCCACCCGAAGCAACACAGATACGCAGTATTTT
>TRBV24-1|few|TRBJ2-1|-
CATSKGGRPEQFF
TGTGCCACCAGCAAAGGGGGGCGACCTGAGCAGTTCTTC
>TRBV19|few|TRBJ1-5|-
CASSATGTRQPQHF
TGTGCCAGTAGTGCGACAGGAACTCGGCAGCCCCAGCATTTT
>TRBV6-2/TRBV6-3|-|TRBJ2-3|-
CASSYSLIRTDTQYF
TGTGCCAGCAGTTACTCGTTGATAAGGACAGATACGCAGTATTTT
>TRBV20-1|-|TRBJ2-1|TRBD2
CSASTSGNGEQFF
TGCAGTGCTTCGACTAGCGGGAATGGTGAGCAGTTCTTC
>TRBV30|many|TRBJ1-1|-
CAWLRAGLNTEAFF
TGTGCCTGGCTTAGAGCGGGCTTGAACACTGAAGCTTTCTTT
>TRBV5-1|-|TRBJ2-3|-
CASSPAQTGDTQYF
TGCGCCAGCAGCCCCGCACAAACAGGAGATACGCAGTATTTT